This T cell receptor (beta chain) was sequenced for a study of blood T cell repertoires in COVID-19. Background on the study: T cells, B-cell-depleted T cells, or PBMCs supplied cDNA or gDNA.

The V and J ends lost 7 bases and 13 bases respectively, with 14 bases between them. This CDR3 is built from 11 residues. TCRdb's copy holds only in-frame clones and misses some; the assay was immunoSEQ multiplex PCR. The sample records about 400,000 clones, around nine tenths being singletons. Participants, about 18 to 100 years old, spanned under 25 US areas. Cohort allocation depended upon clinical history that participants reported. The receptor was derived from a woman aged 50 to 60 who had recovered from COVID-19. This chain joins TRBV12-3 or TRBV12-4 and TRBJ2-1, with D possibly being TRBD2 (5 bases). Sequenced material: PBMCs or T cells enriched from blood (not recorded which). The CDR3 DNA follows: TGTGCCAGCAAAAGCGGACCCTCACAGTTCTTC. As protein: CASKSGPSQFF.